These T cell receptor beta chains were read from a single sample in a study of blood T cell repertoires in COVID-19. Assay used: immunoSEQ multiplex PCR; TCRdb lists only in-frame clones, some missing. The sample holds about 140,000 clones, more than 75% seen once. Specimen: peripheral blood. All receptors come from a woman aged 40 to 50 with acute or convalescent COVID-19. CDR3s include the opening cysteine and the closing phenylalanine or tryptophan. Each record gives: J gene, D gene, V gene, clone size, CDR3 length, CDR3 DNA, CDR3 protein. D genes are given only for firm matches. Size tells how often a clone was seen (once, few, many) or the class of an expanded clone, and some rows leave it out.

j_gene: TRBJ1-1; d_gene: NA; v_gene: TRBV18; abundance: NA; len: 14; CDR3nt: TGTGCCAGCTCCCCCTCGGGAGGGAACACTGAAGCTTTCTTT; CDR3aa: CASSPSGGNTEAFF
j_gene: TRBJ2-7; d_gene: NA; v_gene: TRBV5-1; abundance: NA; len: 13; CDR3nt: TGCGCCAGCAGCTTGGGACAGCTCCACGAGCAGTACTTC; CDR3aa: CASSLGQLHEQYF
j_gene: TRBJ2-1; d_gene: TRBD2; v_gene: TRBV5-1; abundance: NA; len: 15; CDR3nt: TGCGCCAGCAGCTTTGGCGGGAGGGGCTACAATGAGCAGTTCTTC; CDR3aa: CASSFGGRGYNEQFF
j_gene: TRBJ1-1; d_gene: NA; v_gene: TRBV30; abundance: NA; len: 14; CDR3nt: TGTGCCTGGAGTGTTGGTCCAAGGGGGACTGAAGCTTTCTTT; CDR3aa: CAWSVGPRGTEAFF
j_gene: TRBJ1-1; d_gene: TRBD1; v_gene: TRBV3-1/TRBV3-2; abundance: NA; len: 17; CDR3nt: TGTGCCAGCAGCCGTCCGGGACAGACTCCTCCGAACACTGAAGCTTTCTTT; CDR3aa: CASSRPGQTPPNTEAFF
j_gene: TRBJ2-3; d_gene: NA; v_gene: TRBV7-2; abundance: NA; len: 12; CDR3nt: TGTGCCAGCAGCCCCTATACAGATACGCAGTATTTT; CDR3aa: CASSPYTDTQYF
j_gene: TRBJ2-5; d_gene: TRBD2; v_gene: TRBV7-9; abundance: NA; len: 16; CDR3nt: TGTGCCAGCACCTCAACTAGCGGGAGGGCCTGGGAGACCCAGTACTTC; CDR3aa: CASTSTSGRAWETQYF
j_gene: TRBJ2-1; d_gene: TRBD2; v_gene: TRBV5-4; abundance: few; len: 15; CDR3nt: TGTGCCAGCAGCTTGGAGAGCGGGAGGGGTAATGAGCAGTTCTTC; CDR3aa: CASSLESGRGNEQFF
j_gene: TRBJ2-3; d_gene: NA; v_gene: TRBV24-1; abundance: NA; len: 13; CDR3nt: TGTGCCACGCGGTCAGCTAGCACAGATACGCAGTATTTT; CDR3aa: CATRSASTDTQYF
j_gene: TRBJ1-1; d_gene: TRBD1; v_gene: TRBV6-5; abundance: NA; len: 13; CDR3nt: TGTGCCAGCACCCGCAGGGGGCTAACTGAAGCTTTCTTT; CDR3aa: CASTRRGLTEAFF
j_gene: TRBJ1-2; d_gene: TRBD1; v_gene: TRBV27; abundance: NA; len: 14; CDR3nt: TGTGCCAGCAGTTTCACCGGGACAGGAGACGGCTACACCTTC; CDR3aa: CASSFTGTGDGYTF
j_gene: TRBJ2-3; d_gene: TRBD2; v_gene: TRBV11-2; abundance: few; len: 16; CDR3nt: TGTGCCAGCAGCTTAGGACTAGCGGTCAGCACAGATACGCAGTATTTT; CDR3aa: CASSLGLAVSTDTQYF
j_gene: TRBJ1-3; d_gene: NA; v_gene: TRBV19; abundance: few; len: 15; CDR3nt: TGTGCCAGTAGGAACCTTGGAGGGTCTGGAAACACCATATATTTT; CDR3aa: CASRNLGGSGNTIYF
j_gene: TRBJ2-1; d_gene: TRBD2; v_gene: TRBV7-8; abundance: NA; len: 18; CDR3nt: TGTGCCAGCTTTTTCCGACTAGCGGCCTTAAGCTCCTACAATGAGCAGTTCTTC; CDR3aa: CASFFRLAALSSYNEQFF
j_gene: TRBJ1-2; d_gene: NA; v_gene: TRBV29-1; abundance: NA; len: 12; CDR3nt: TGCAGCGTTGAATATTATGTCAGAGGCTACACCTTC; CDR3aa: CSVEYYVRGYTF
j_gene: TRBJ1-6; d_gene: NA; v_gene: TRBV9; abundance: NA; len: 14; CDR3nt: TGTGCCAGCTCAGTGACTCTTAGGAATTCACCCCTCCACTTT; CDR3aa: CASSVTLRNSPLHF
j_gene: TRBJ1-5; d_gene: NA; v_gene: TRBV9; abundance: NA; len: 15; CDR3nt: TGTGCCAGCAGCCCCGGGGGAGGGGTAGGGCAGCCCCAGCATTTT; CDR3aa: CASSPGGGVGQPQHF
j_gene: TRBJ1-1; d_gene: NA; v_gene: TRBV12-3/TRBV12-4; abundance: NA; len: 13; CDR3nt: TGTGCCAGCAGTGCCGGGGGGGACACTGAAGCTTTCTTT; CDR3aa: CASSAGGDTEAFF
j_gene: TRBJ2-1; d_gene: NA; v_gene: TRBV4-3; abundance: once; len: 16; CDR3nt: TGCGCCAGCAGCCAAGATCGGTACCCACCCAACAATGAGCAGTTCTTC; CDR3aa: CASSQDRYPPNNEQFF
j_gene: TRBJ1-5; d_gene: TRBD1; v_gene: TRBV10-3; abundance: NA; len: 15; CDR3nt: TGTGCCATCAGTGAGTCGCAGGGGGGTGACCAGCCCCAGCATTTT; CDR3aa: CAISESQGGDQPQHF
j_gene: TRBJ2-2; d_gene: NA; v_gene: TRBV19; abundance: NA; len: 16; CDR3nt: TGTGCCAGCAGATCTGGGGCAGGTGTGAACACCGGGGAGCTGTTTTTT; CDR3aa: CASRSGAGVNTGELFF
j_gene: TRBJ2-7; d_gene: NA; v_gene: TRBV18; abundance: NA; len: 12; CDR3nt: TGTGCCAGCTCCGTGGACCTATCCGGGAAGTACTTC; CDR3aa: CASSVDLSGKYF
j_gene: TRBJ2-2; d_gene: TRBD2; v_gene: TRBV15; abundance: NA; len: 15; CDR3nt: TGTGCCACCAGCAGGACTAGCGGGAACACCGGGGAGCTGTTTTTT; CDR3aa: CATSRTSGNTGELFF
j_gene: TRBJ2-1; d_gene: NA; v_gene: TRBV11-2; abundance: NA; len: 12; CDR3nt: TGTGCCAGCAGCCCAGGAACCGATGAGCAGTTCTTC; CDR3aa: CASSPGTDEQFF
j_gene: TRBJ1-2; d_gene: NA; v_gene: TRBV9; abundance: NA; len: 16; CDR3nt: TGTGCCAGCAGCGTAGATAAGGGAGGAGGGGACTATGGCTACACCTTC; CDR3aa: CASSVDKGGGDYGYTF
j_gene: TRBJ1-2; d_gene: TRBD1; v_gene: TRBV7-9; abundance: NA; len: 17; CDR3nt: TGTGCCAGCAGCAAGAGGGGCACAGGGGAGGTAGGCTATGGCTACACCTTC; CDR3aa: CASSKRGTGEVGYGYTF
j_gene: TRBJ1-4; d_gene: NA; v_gene: TRBV30; abundance: NA; len: 14; CDR3nt: TGTGCCTGGGGCCCACCAGGAGGGGCTGAAAAACTGTTTTTT; CDR3aa: CAWGPPGGAEKLFF
j_gene: TRBJ1-1; d_gene: TRBD1; v_gene: TRBV19; abundance: once; len: 16; CDR3nt: TGTGCCAGTAGTAGGGATTTGACAGGGCAAAACACTGAAGCTTTCTTT; CDR3aa: CASSRDLTGQNTEAFF
j_gene: TRBJ2-2; d_gene: TRBD1; v_gene: TRBV7-7; abundance: NA; len: 16; CDR3nt: TGTGCTAGCAGCTTAGTACAGGGGGCAAGCACCGGGGAGCTGTTTTTT; CDR3aa: CASSLVQGASTGELFF
j_gene: TRBJ1-5; d_gene: NA; v_gene: TRBV7-2; abundance: NA; len: 13; CDR3nt: TGTGCCAGCAGCCAGAACAGGGACCAGCCCCAGCATTTT; CDR3aa: CASSQNRDQPQHF
j_gene: TRBJ2-1; d_gene: TRBD1; v_gene: TRBV29-1; abundance: NA; len: 14; CDR3nt: TGCAGCGCGGACCGGGACAGGGGGCAGATTGAGCAGTTCTTC; CDR3aa: CSADRDRGQIEQFF
j_gene: TRBJ2-2; d_gene: TRBD2; v_gene: TRBV5-1; abundance: once; len: 15; CDR3nt: TGCGCCAGCAGCTTTCTTAGCGGGAGTGAGTGGGAGCTGTTTTTT; CDR3aa: CASSFLSGSEWELFF
j_gene: TRBJ1-1; d_gene: NA; v_gene: TRBV19; abundance: NA; len: 14; CDR3nt: TGTGCCAGTAGACCATATCAGGGGAACGCTGAAGCTTTCTTT; CDR3aa: CASRPYQGNAEAFF
j_gene: TRBJ2-2; d_gene: TRBD2; v_gene: TRBV7-6; abundance: once; len: 16; CDR3nt: TGTGCCAGCAGCTTAGCACCGGGACTAGACACCGGGGAGCTGTTTTTT; CDR3aa: CASSLAPGLDTGELFF
j_gene: TRBJ2-7; d_gene: TRBD2; v_gene: TRBV7-9; abundance: NA; len: 16; CDR3nt: TGTGCCAGCAGCTCCACTAGCGGGAGACTATCCTACGAGCAGTACTTC; CDR3aa: CASSSTSGRLSYEQYF
j_gene: TRBJ1-5; d_gene: TRBD1; v_gene: TRBV7-9; abundance: NA; len: 12; CDR3nt: TGTGCCAGCAGCCCAGGGGGACAGCCCCAGCATTTT; CDR3aa: CASSPGGQPQHF
j_gene: TRBJ2-7; d_gene: TRBD1; v_gene: TRBV6-2/TRBV6-3; abundance: NA; len: 15; CDR3nt: TGTGCCAGCAGTTCCATCCGGGACAGTTTCTACGAGCAGTACTTC; CDR3aa: CASSSIRDSFYEQYF
j_gene: TRBJ1-2; d_gene: TRBD1; v_gene: TRBV5-1; abundance: once; len: 16; CDR3nt: TGCGCCAGCAGCTTGAGCTCAGGGGGTCTCACCTATGGCTACACCTTC; CDR3aa: CASSLSSGGLTYGYTF
j_gene: TRBJ2-3; d_gene: NA; v_gene: TRBV10-2; abundance: NA; len: 13; CDR3nt: TGCGCCAGCAGTACCCAGAGGACAGATACGCAGTATTTT; CDR3aa: CASSTQRTDTQYF
j_gene: TRBJ1-1; d_gene: TRBD1; v_gene: TRBV19; abundance: NA; len: 15; CDR3nt: TGTGCCAGTAGAGCGGACAGGGGTTTGAACACTGAAGCTTTCTTT; CDR3aa: CASRADRGLNTEAFF
j_gene: TRBJ2-2; d_gene: NA; v_gene: TRBV3-1/TRBV3-2; abundance: NA; len: 13; CDR3nt: TGTGCCAGCAGTCGCAGGGGCACCGGGGAGCTGTTTTTT; CDR3aa: CASSRRGTGELFF
j_gene: TRBJ1-2; d_gene: TRBD1; v_gene: TRBV29-1; abundance: NA; len: 13; CDR3nt: TGCAGCGTATTACAGGGGACTAACTATGGCTACACCTTC; CDR3aa: CSVLQGTNYGYTF
j_gene: TRBJ2-3; d_gene: TRBD2; v_gene: TRBV7-2; abundance: NA; len: 16; CDR3nt: TGTGCCAGCAGCCCGGGGGTAGCGGGGGGGCGTGATACGCAGTATTTT; CDR3aa: CASSPGVAGGRDTQYF
j_gene: TRBJ2-2; d_gene: NA; v_gene: TRBV7-2; abundance: NA; len: 14; CDR3nt: TGTGCCAGCAGCCCCGGGCCAGGGTCCGGGGAGCTGTTTTTT; CDR3aa: CASSPGPGSGELFF
j_gene: TRBJ2-3; d_gene: NA; v_gene: TRBV6-2/TRBV6-3; abundance: NA; len: 14; CDR3nt: TGTGCCAGCAGTTACCAGACTACGACAGATACGCAGTATTTT; CDR3aa: CASSYQTTTDTQYF
j_gene: TRBJ2-7; d_gene: TRBD2; v_gene: TRBV5-6; abundance: NA; len: 13; CDR3nt: TGTGCCAGCAGCTTGCTCCGGGGGGACGAGCAGTACTTC; CDR3aa: CASSLLRGDEQYF
j_gene: TRBJ2-1; d_gene: NA; v_gene: TRBV11-3; abundance: NA; len: 15; CDR3nt: TGTGCCAGCAGCTTATCCTTTTCTTCAGGCAATGAGCAGTTCTTC; CDR3aa: CASSLSFSSGNEQFF
j_gene: TRBJ2-3; d_gene: TRBD2; v_gene: TRBV7-3; abundance: NA; len: 15; CDR3nt: TGTGCCAGCAAAAGGACTAGCGGGGGCACAGATACGCAGTATTTT; CDR3aa: CASKRTSGGTDTQYF
j_gene: TRBJ1-6; d_gene: TRBD1; v_gene: TRBV6-5; abundance: NA; len: 16; CDR3nt: TGTGCCAGCAGTTACACCAGGGACAGGGGGAGAGCACCCCTCCACTTT; CDR3aa: CASSYTRDRGRAPLHF
j_gene: TRBJ2-7; d_gene: NA; v_gene: TRBV9; abundance: NA; len: 17; CDR3nt: TGTGCCAGCAGCGGACCCCGTGACAGGTCCTCCCCCTACGAGCAGTACTTC; CDR3aa: CASSGPRDRSSPYEQYF
j_gene: TRBJ2-1; d_gene: TRBD1; v_gene: TRBV4-2; abundance: NA; len: 16; CDR3nt: TGTGCCAGCAGCCAAGAAACAGGACAGGGCTACAATGAGCAGTTCTTC; CDR3aa: CASSQETGQGYNEQFF
j_gene: TRBJ1-5; d_gene: NA; v_gene: TRBV30; abundance: NA; len: 14; CDR3nt: TGTGCCTGGAGTTCCCTTTTCAGTGATCAGCCCCAGCATTTT; CDR3aa: CAWSSLFSDQPQHF
j_gene: TRBJ1-5; d_gene: TRBD1; v_gene: TRBV5-6; abundance: NA; len: 13; CDR3nt: TGTGCCAGCAGCCTGCAGGGGGGCCAGCCCCAGCATTTT; CDR3aa: CASSLQGGQPQHF
j_gene: TRBJ1-2; d_gene: NA; v_gene: TRBV5-8; abundance: NA; len: 13; CDR3nt: TGTGCCAGCAGCGAGGGAAAGGATTATGGCTACACCTTC; CDR3aa: CASSEGKDYGYTF
j_gene: TRBJ2-3; d_gene: TRBD2; v_gene: TRBV7-9; abundance: NA; len: 14; CDR3nt: TGTGCCAGCAGCTTTGGCGGGAGCCTTGATACGCAGTATTTT; CDR3aa: CASSFGGSLDTQYF
j_gene: TRBJ1-4; d_gene: NA; v_gene: TRBV4-2; abundance: few; len: 16; CDR3nt: TGTGCCAGCAGCCCTCGATCAACTTCAACTAATGAAAAACTGTTTTTT; CDR3aa: CASSPRSTSTNEKLFF
j_gene: TRBJ2-5; d_gene: NA; v_gene: TRBV18; abundance: NA; len: 12; CDR3nt: TGTGCCAGCTCAGCGAACCAAGAGACCCAGTACTTC; CDR3aa: CASSANQETQYF
j_gene: TRBJ2-7; d_gene: TRBD2; v_gene: TRBV6-5; abundance: NA; len: 16; CDR3nt: TGTGCCAGCAGTTTCACTTTTAGCGGGATGTCCTACGAGCAGTACTTC; CDR3aa: CASSFTFSGMSYEQYF
j_gene: TRBJ2-4; d_gene: TRBD2; v_gene: TRBV9; abundance: NA; len: 16; CDR3nt: TGTGCCAGCAGCGTAGGTACTAGCGGGAGTAAATACATTCAGTACTTC; CDR3aa: CASSVGTSGSKYIQYF